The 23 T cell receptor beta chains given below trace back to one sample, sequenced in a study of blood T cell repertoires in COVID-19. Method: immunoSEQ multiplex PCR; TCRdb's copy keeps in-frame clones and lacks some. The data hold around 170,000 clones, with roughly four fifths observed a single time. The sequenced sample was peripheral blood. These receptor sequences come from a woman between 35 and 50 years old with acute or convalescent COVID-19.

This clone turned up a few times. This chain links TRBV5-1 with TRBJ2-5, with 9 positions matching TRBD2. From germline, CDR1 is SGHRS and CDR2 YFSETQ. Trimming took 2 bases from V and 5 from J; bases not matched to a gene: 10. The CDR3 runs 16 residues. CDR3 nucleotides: TGCGCCAGCAGCTTCAGTGTAGCGGGGACTAGCGAGACCCAGTACTTC. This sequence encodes CASSFSVAGTSETQYF.

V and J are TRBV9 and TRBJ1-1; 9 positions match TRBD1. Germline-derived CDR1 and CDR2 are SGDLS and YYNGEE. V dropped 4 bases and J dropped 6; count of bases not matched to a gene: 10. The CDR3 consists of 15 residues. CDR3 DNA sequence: TGTGCCAGCAGCTTGAGGGGACAGGGAAGGGCTGAAGCTTTCTTT. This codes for CASSLRGQGRAEAFF. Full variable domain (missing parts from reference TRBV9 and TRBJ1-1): DSGVTQTPKHLITATGQRVTLRCSPRSGDLSVYWYQQSLDQGLQFLIQYYNGEERAKGNILERFSAQQFPDLHSELNLSSLELGDSALYFCASSLRGQGRAEAFFGQGTRLTVV.

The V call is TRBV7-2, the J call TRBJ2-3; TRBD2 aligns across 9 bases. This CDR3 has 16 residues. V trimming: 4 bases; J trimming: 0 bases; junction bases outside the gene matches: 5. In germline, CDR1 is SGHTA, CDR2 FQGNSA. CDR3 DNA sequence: TGTGCCAGCAGCTCAAGACTAGCGGCTAGCACAGATACGCAGTATTTT. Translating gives CASSSRLAASTDTQYF. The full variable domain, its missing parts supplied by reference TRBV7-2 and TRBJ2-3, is GAGVSQSPSNKVTEKGKDVELRCDPISGHTALYWYRQSLGQGLEFLIYFQGNSAPDKSGLPSDRFSAERTGGSVSTLTIQRTQQEDSAVYLCASSSRLAASTDTQYFGPGTRLTVL.

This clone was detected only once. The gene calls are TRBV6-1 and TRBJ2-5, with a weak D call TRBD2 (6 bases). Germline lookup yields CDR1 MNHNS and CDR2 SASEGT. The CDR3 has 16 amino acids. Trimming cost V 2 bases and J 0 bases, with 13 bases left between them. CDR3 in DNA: TGTGCCAGCAGTGAAATTGTTAGCGGATACCAAGAGACCCAGTACTTC. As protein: CASSEIVSGYQETQYF.

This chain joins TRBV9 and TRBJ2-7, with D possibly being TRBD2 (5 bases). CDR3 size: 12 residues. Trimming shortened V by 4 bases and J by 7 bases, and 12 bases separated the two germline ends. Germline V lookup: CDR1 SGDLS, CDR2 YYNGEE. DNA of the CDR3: TGTGCCAGCAGCTCCAGCGGTATGGAGCAGTACTTC. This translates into CASSSSGMEQYF.

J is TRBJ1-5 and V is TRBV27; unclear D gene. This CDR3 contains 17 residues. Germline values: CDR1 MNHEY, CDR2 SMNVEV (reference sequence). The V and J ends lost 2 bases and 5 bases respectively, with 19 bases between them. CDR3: CASSLTRWTEPDQPQHF. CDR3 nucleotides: TGTGCCAGCAGTTTAACGCGATGGACTGAGCCAGATCAGCCCCAGCATTTT.

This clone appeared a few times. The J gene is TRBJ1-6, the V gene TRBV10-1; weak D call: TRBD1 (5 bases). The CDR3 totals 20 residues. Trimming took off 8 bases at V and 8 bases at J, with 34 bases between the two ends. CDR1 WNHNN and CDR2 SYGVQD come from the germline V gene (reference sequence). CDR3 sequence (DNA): TGCGCCAGCGAAGAGAGCTCGACTAGGGACCTCCCCCTAGAGGATTCACCCCTCCACTTT. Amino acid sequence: CASEESSTRDLPLEDSPLHF.

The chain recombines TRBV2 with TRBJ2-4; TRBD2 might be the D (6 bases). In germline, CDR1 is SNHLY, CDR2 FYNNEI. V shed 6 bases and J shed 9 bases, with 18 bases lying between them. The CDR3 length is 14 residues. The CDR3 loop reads CASSPGLGLFIQYF. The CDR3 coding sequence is TGTGCCAGCAGCCCGGGACTGGGTCTCTTCATTCAGTACTTC. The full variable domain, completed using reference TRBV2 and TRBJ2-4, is EPEVTQTPSHQVTQMGQEVILRCVPISNHLYFYWYRQILGQKVEFLVSFYNNEISEKSEIFDDQFSVERPDGSNFTLKIRSTKLEDSAMYFCASSPGLGLFIQYFGAGTRLSVL.

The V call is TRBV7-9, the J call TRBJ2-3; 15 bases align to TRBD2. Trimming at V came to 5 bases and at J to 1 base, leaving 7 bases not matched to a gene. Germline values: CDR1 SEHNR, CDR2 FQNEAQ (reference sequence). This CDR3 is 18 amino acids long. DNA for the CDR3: TGTGCCAGCAGCCCCAGGACTAGCGGGAGGGCAGGCACAGATACGCAGTATTTT. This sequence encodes CASSPRTSGRAGTDTQYF.

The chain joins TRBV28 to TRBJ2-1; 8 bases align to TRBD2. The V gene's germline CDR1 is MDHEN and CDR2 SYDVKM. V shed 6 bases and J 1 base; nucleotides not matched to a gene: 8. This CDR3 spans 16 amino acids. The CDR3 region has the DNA TGTGCCAGCAGCCGAACTAGCGGCTCGTCCTACAATGAGCAGTTCTTC. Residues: CASSRTSGSSYNEQFF.

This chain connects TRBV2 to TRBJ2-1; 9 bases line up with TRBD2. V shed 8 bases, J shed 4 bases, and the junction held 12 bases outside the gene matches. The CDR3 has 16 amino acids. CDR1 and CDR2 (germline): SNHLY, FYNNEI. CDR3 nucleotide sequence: TGTGCCAGCCAGGAGTATAGCGGGAGATCTTACAATGAGCAGTTCTTC. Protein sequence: CASQEYSGRSYNEQFF.

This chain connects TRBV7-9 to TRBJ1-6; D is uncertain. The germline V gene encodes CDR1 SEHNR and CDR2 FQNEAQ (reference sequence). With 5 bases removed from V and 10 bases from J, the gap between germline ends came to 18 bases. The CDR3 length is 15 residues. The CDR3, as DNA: TGTGCCAGCAGCCCCGCCGAAGGTCCTAGATCACCCCTCCACTTT. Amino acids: CASSPAEGPRSPLHF. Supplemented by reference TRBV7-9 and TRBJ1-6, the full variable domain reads DTGVSQNPRHKITKRGQNVTFRCDPISEHNRLYWYRQTLGQGPEFLTYFQNEAQLEKSRLLSDRFSAERPKGSFSTLEIQRTEQGDSAMYLCASSPAEGPRSPLHFGNGTRLTVT.

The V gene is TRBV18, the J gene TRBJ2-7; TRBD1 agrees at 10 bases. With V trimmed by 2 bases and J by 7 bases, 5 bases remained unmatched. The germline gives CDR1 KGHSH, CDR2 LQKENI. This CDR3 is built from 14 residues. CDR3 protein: CASSPRTGGGEQYF. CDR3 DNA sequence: TGTGCCAGCTCACCAAGGACAGGGGGTGGGGAGCAGTACTTC.

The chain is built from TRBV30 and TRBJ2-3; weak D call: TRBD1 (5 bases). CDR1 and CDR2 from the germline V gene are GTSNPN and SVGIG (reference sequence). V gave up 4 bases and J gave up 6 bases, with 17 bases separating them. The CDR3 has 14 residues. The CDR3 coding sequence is TGTGCCTGGACGACAGCAGGCGCTCCGGATACGCAGTATTTT. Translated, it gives CAWTTAGAPDTQYF.

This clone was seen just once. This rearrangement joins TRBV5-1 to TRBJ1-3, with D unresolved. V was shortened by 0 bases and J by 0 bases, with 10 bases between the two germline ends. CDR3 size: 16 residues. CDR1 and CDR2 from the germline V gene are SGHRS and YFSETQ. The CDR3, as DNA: TGCGCCAGCAGCTTGGGGCCTCAGGACTCTGGAAACACCATATATTTT. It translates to CASSLGPQDSGNTIYF.

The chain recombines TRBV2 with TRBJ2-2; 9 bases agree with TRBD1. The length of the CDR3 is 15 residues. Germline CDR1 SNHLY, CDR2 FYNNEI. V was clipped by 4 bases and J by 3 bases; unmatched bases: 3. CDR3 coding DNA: TGTGCCAGCAGTGTGCGGACAGGGGACACCGGGGAGCTGTTTTTT. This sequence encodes CASSVRTGDTGELFF.

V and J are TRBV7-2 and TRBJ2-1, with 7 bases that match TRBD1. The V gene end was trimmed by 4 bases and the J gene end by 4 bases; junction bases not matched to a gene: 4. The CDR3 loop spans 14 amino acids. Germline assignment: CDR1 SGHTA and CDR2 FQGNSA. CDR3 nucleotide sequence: TGTGCCAGCAGCTCCCGGACAGGTTACAATGAGCAGTTCTTC. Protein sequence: CASSSRTGYNEQFF.

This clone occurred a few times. The CDR3 spells CASSFEFAENQPQHF. CDR3 in DNA: TGTGCCAGCAGCTTTGAGTTCGCTGAGAATCAGCCCCAGCATTTT. The chain couples TRBV5-5 to TRBJ1-5, with D hard to call. Germline V lookup: CDR1 SGHKS, CDR2 YYEKEE (reference sequence). V shed 2 bases and J shed 4 bases, with 13 bases lying between them. This CDR3 has 15 residues.

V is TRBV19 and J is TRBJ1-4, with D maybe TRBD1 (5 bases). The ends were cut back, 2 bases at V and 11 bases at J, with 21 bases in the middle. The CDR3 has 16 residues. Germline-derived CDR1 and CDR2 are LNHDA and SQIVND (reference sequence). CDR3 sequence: CASSISFVFGAGKLFF. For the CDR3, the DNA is TGTGCCAGTAGTATATCTTTCGTGTTTGGGGCAGGGAAACTGTTTTTT.

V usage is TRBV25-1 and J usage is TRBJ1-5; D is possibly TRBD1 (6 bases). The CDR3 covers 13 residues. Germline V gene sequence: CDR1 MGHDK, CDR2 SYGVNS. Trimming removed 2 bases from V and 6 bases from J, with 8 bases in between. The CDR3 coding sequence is TGTGCCAGCAGTGAAGAAGGGGGTCAGCCCCAGCATTTT. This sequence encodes CASSEEGGQPQHF.

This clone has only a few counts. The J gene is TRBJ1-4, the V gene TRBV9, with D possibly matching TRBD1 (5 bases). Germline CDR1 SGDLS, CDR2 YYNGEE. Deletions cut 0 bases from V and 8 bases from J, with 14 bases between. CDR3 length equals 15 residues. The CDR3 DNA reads TGTGCCAGCAGCGTAGGAGGAGGGGCAGGGGAAAAACTGTTTTTT. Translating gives CASSVGGGAGEKLFF. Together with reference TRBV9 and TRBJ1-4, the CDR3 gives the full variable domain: DSGVTQTPKHLITATGQRVTLRCSPRSGDLSVYWYQQSLDQGLQFLIQYYNGEERAKGNILERFSAQQFPDLHSELNLSSLELGDSALYFCASSVGGGAGEKLFFGSGTQLSVL.

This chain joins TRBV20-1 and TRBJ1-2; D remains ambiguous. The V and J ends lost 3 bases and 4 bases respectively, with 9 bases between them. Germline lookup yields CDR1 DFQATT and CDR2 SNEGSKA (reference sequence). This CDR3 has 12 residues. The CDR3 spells CSASGEVYGYTF. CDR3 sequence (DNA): TGCAGTGCTAGTGGGGAGGTCTATGGCTACACCTTC.

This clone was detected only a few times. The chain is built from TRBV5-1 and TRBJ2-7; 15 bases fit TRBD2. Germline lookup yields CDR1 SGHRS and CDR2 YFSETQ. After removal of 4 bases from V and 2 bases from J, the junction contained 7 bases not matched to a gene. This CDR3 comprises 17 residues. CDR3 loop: CASSPGTSGRRTYEQYF. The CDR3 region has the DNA TGCGCCAGCAGCCCCGGGACTAGCGGGAGGAGAACCTACGAGCAGTACTTC.